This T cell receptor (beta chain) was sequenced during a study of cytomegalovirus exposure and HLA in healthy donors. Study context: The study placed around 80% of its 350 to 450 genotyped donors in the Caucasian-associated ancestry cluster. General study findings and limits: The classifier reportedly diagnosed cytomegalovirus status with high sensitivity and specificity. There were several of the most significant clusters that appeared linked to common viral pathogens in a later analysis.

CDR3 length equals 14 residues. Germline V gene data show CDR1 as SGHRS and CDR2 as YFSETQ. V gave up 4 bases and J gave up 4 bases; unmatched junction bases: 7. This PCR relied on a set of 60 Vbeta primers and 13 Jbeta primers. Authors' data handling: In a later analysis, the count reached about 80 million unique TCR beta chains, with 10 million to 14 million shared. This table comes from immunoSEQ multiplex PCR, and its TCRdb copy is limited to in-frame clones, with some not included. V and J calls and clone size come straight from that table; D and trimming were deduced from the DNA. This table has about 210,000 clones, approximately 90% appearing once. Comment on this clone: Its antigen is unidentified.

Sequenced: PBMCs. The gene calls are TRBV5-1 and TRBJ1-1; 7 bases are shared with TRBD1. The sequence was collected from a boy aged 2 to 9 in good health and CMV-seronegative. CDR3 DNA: TGCGCCAGCAGCATGGGGGACAGCGTCACTGAAGCTTTCTTT. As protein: CASSMGDSVTEAFF.